The 4 T cell receptor beta chains below come from one sample, sequenced in a study of CD8 T cells in Susac syndrome (dated by TCRdb to about 2019). The library relied on the immunoSEQ multiplex PCR assay. RNA was extracted with the RNeasy kit and roughly 0.5 to 1 ug was reverse transcribed using random hexamers. In-frame beta chains were kept once TCRdb had trimmed the public reads at Q25 with fastp and called clones with MiXCR. Each record represents a unique CDR3 protein, reported with the most common genes and DNA among its rows. This sample holds roughly 180,000 distinct CDR3 sequences; 90% to 95% were observed only once. The ten largest clones represent roughly 0.098% of the sample. The source material was CD4+ T cells from PBMCs. Receptors originate from a human donor with multiple sclerosis.

This chain joins TRBV30 and TRBJ2-2; D is ambiguous. The CDR3 loop spans 13 amino acids. With 4 bases removed from V and 2 bases from J, the gap between germline ends came to 8 bases. Germline-derived CDR1 and CDR2 are GTSNPN and SVGIG (reference sequence). In DNA form, the CDR3 reads TGTGCCTGGACCAGGTTTAACACCGGGGAGCTGTTTTTT. The encoded protein is CAWTRFNTGELFF.

The chain is built from TRBV6-6 and TRBJ1-5; TRBD1 matches 12 bases. With 6 bases clipped from V and 8 bases from J, the junction kept 11 bases outside the gene matches. Germline CDR1 reads MNHNY; CDR2 reads SVGAGI (reference sequence). CDR3 length equals 16 residues. The CDR3 DNA follows: TGTGCCAGCAGCCTGGGGACAGGGGGCAGTTTAAAGCCCCAGCATTTT. Protein sequence: CASSLGTGGSLKPQHF.

The CDR3 DNA reads as TGTGCCATCAGTGAAACGGGGTACCAAGAGACCCAGTACTTC. This gives the protein CAISETGYQETQYF. This rearrangement joins TRBV10-3 to TRBJ2-5; possible D gene TRBD2, 5 bases. Trimming pared 3 bases from V and 0 bases from J, leaving 8 bases between. This CDR3 is 14 amino acids long. The germline gives CDR1 ENHRY, CDR2 SYGVKD.

V usage is TRBV4-2 and J usage is TRBJ1-1; the D gene is possibly TRBD1 (5 bases). V was clipped by 4 bases and J by 4 bases, with 16 bases between them. CDR3 length: 15 amino acids. Germline lookup yields CDR1 LGHNA and CDR2 YNFKEQ. The CDR3 DNA sequence: TGTGCCAGCAGCCCGGGGGGGGAGGATGTCACTGAAGCTTTCTTT. It yields the protein CASSPGGEDVTEAFF.